The entry below gives a single T cell receptor beta chain sequence along with its context. The germline gene is not matched at one end of the junction; a read error may be the cause. Each CDR3 protein is one row after TCRdb ran MiXCR on the multiplex PCR reads. The sample lists some 150,000 distinct CDR3 sequences; around 20% were seen once. This entry belongs to a study of breast tumors, draining lymph nodes, adjacent tissues. Germline V gene lookup returns CDR1 LNHDA and CDR2 SQIVND (reference sequence). The CDR3 length is 14 residues. Axillary draining lymph nodes of breast cancer patients supplied the node samples.

The TCR sequence derives from a female donor with breast cancer. Some clones in this sample may be carry-over from other donors' samples. Sequenced sample: axillary lymph node tissue. The rearrangement links TRBV19 to TRBJ2-1; D is ambiguous. CDR3 sequence (DNA): TGTGCCAGTAGTATCTTGGGATCCCACAATAAGCAGTTCTTC. It codes for CASSILGSHNKQFF. Using reference TRBV19 and TRBJ2-1 for the parts outside the CDR3, the full variable domain is DGGITQSPKYLFRKEGQNVTLSCEQNLNHDAMYWYRQDPGQGLRLIYYSQIVNDFQKGDIAEGYSVSREKKESFPLTVTSAQKNPTAFYLCASSILGSHNKQFFGPGTRLTVL.